This T cell receptor (beta chain) stems from a study of blood T cell repertoires in COVID-19. Overall study context: The United States, Italy and Spain provided the acute and convalescent COVID-19 samples. T cells, B-cell-depleted T cells, or PBMCs provided the cDNA or gDNA that served as material.

J was trimmed by 8 bases and V by 1 base; bases with no gene match: 3. Germline V gives CDR1 LGHDT, CDR2 YNNKEL (reference sequence). This CDR3 comprises 14 residues. As handled by the study authors: Reference gene primer amplification gave nucleated cell count estimates. Assay used: immunoSEQ multiplex PCR; TCRdb lists only in-frame clones, some missing. D and trimming come from the DNA, and the V and J calls and clone size come from that table. Altogether about 69,000 clones are present, 85% to 90% being singletons, with the ten largest covering around 3.2%. The sequenced sample consisted of peripheral blood. The V call is TRBV3-1 (or the pseudogene TRBV3-2), the J call TRBJ1-4, with 8 bases fitting TRBD1. The source of this sequence is a man older than 75 with acute or convalescent COVID-19. The CDR3 nucleotides are TGTGCCAGCAGCCAAGCAGGGGGCAGGGAAAAACTGTTTTTT. It translates to CASSQAGGREKLFF.